Sequencing of this TCR beta chain was carried out in a study of response to subunit inactivated influenza vaccine. MiXCR was run by TCRdb on the RT-PCR reads, yielding one entry per CDR3 protein. The data hold about 520,000 distinct CDR3 sequences, with roughly 23% observed a single time. CDR3 length equals 17 residues. Between the trimmed V and J ends, which lost 1 base and 1 base, there was a span of 19 bases. Germline V gene data show CDR1 as DFQATT and CDR2 as SNEGSKA (reference sequence). The material sequenced was CD4+ T cells sorted from PBMCs, taken 4 to 6 days after vaccination. This chain links TRBV20-1 with TRBJ2-5; D possibly corresponds to TRBD1 (7 bases). The sequence was obtained from a man aged 50 or older who received an inactivated influenza vaccine. The CDR3 nucleotides are TGCAGTGCTAGAGCTGGGGGCCAGGGGGGATTCCAAGAGACCCAGTACTTC. It yields the protein CSARAGGQGGFQETQYF.